The T cell receptor beta chain described here comes from a study of shared clonotypes between healthy human individuals. Trimming removed 5 bases from V and 1 base from J, with 14 bases in between. This CDR3 spans 16 amino acids. The germline CDR1 and CDR2 sequences are SGHTA and FQGTGA. Using immunoSEQ multiplex PCR, the repertoire was profiled, and TCRdb retains in-frame clones only, with some absent. The data contain about 560,000 clones, around 77% of them seen just once; the ten biggest clones take up about 11%. Material: PBMCs. The chain couples TRBV7-3 to TRBJ2-2; perhaps TRBD1 as D (6 bases). This TCR came from a woman aged 40 to 49 in good health. Some clones in this sample may be carry-over from other donors' samples. CDR3 coding DNA: TGTGCCAGCAGCGAACTGGGGGCAATGAACACCGGGGAGCTGTTTTTT. Residues: CASSELGAMNTGELFF.